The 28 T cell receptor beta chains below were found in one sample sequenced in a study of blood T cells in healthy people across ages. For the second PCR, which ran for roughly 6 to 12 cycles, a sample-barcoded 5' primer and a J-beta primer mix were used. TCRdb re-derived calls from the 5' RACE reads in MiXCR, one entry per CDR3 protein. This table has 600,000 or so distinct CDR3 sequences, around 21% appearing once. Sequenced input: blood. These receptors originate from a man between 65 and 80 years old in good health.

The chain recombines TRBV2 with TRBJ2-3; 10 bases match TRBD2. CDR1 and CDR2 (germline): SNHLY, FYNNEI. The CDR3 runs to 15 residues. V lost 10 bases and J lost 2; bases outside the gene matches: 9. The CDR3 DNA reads TGTGCCATCCAGAGACTAGCGGGTTACACAGATACGCAGTATTTT. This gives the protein CAIQRLAGYTDTQYF.

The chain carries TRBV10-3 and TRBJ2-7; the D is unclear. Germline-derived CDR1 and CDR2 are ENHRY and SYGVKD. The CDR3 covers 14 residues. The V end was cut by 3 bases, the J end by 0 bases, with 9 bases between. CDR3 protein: CAISEVTGSYEQYF. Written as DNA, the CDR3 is TGTGCCATCAGTGAAGTGACGGGCTCCTACGAGCAGTACTTC.

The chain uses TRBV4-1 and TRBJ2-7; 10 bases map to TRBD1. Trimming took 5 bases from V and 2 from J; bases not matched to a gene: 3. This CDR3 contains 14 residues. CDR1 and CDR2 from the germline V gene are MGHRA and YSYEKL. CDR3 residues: CASSMGQGTYEQYF. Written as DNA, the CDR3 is TGCGCCAGCAGCATGGGACAGGGGACCTACGAGCAGTACTTC.

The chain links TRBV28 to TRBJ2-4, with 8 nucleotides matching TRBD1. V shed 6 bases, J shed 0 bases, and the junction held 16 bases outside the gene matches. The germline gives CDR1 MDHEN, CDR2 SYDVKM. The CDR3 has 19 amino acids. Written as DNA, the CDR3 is TGTGCCAGCAGCTTTCCCGGGGACAGGAGTTCTTTAGCCAAAAACATTCAGTACTTC. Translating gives CASSFPGDRSSLAKNIQYF.

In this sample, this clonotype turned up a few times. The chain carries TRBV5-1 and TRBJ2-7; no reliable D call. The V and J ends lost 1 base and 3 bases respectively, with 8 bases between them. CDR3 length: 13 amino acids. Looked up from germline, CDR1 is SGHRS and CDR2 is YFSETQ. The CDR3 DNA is TGCGCCAGCAGCTTGAAGTGGGGCTACGAGCAGTACTTC. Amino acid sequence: CASSLKWGYEQYF.

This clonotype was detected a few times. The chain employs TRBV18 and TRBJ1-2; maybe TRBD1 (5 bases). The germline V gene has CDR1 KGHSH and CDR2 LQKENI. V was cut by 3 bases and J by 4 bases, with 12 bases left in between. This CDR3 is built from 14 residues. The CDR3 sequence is CASSPGELIYGYTF. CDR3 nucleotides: TGTGCCAGCTCACCGGGGGAACTCATCTATGGCTACACCTTC.

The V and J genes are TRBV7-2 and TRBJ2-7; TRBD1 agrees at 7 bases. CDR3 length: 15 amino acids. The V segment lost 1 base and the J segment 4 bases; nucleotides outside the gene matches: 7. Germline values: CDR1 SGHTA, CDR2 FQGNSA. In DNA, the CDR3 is TGTGCCAGCAGCTTAGGGACGGGACAGCTTTACGAGCAGTACTTC. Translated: CASSLGTGQLYEQYF. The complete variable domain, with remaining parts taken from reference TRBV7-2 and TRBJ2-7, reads GAGVSQSPSNKVTEKGKDVELRCDPISGHTALYWYRQSLGQGLEFLIYFQGNSAPDKSGLPSDRFSAERTGGSVSTLTIQRTQQEDSAVYLCASSLGTGQLYEQYFGPGTRLTVT.

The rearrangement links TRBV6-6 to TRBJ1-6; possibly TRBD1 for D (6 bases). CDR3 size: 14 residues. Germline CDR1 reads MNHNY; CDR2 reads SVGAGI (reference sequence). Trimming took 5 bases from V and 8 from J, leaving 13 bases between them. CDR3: CASSQTGEDSPLHF. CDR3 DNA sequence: TGTGCCAGCAGTCAGACAGGAGAGGATTCACCCCTCCACTTT.

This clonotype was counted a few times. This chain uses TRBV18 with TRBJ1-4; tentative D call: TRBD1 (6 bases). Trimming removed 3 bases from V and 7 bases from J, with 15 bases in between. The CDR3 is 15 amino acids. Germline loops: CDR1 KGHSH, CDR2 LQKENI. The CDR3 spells CASSPIQGRGEKLFF. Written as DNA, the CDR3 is TGTGCCAGCTCACCGATACAGGGTAGAGGTGAAAAACTGTTTTTT.

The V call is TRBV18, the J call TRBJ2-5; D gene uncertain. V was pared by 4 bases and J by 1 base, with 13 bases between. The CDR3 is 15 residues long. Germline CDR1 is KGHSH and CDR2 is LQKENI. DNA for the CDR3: TGTGCCAGCTCACAGGGTGAATGGCGCCAAGAGACCCAGTACTTC. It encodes CASSQGEWRQETQYF.

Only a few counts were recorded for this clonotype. The CDR3 protein is CASRAGTVGPDTQYF. The DNA of the CDR3 is TGTGCCAGCAGAGCCGGCACAGTGGGTCCAGATACGCAGTATTTT. The V and J genes are TRBV6-5 and TRBJ2-3; D is unclear. The germline gives CDR1 MNHEY, CDR2 SVGAGI. V lost 6 bases, J lost 4 bases, and 17 bases lay in between. The CDR3 contains 15 residues.

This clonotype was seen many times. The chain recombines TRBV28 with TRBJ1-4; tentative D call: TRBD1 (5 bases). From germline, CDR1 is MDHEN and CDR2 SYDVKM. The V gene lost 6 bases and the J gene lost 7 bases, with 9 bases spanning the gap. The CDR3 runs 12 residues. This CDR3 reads CASRQGPEKLFF. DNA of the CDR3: TGTGCCAGCAGGCAGGGACCTGAAAAACTGTTTTTT.

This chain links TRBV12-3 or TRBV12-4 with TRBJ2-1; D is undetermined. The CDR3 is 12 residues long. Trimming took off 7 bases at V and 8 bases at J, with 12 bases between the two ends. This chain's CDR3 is CASTVTAHEQFF. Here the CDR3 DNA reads TGTGCCAGCACCGTTACGGCCCATGAGCAGTTCTTC.

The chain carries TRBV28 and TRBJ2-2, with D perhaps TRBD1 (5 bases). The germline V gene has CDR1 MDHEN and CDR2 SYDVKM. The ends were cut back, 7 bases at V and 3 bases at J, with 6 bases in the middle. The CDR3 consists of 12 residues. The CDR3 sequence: CASTGHTGELFF. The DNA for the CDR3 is TGTGCCAGCACAGGGCACACCGGGGAGCTGTTTTTT.

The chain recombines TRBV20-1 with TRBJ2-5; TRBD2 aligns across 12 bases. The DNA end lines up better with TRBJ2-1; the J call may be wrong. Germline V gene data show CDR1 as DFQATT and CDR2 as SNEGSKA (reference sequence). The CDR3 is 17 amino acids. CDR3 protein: CSAGRLAGGLLGNEQFF. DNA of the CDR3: TGCAGTGCGGGACGCCTAGCGGGAGGGCTCTTGGGCAATGAGCAGTTCTTC.

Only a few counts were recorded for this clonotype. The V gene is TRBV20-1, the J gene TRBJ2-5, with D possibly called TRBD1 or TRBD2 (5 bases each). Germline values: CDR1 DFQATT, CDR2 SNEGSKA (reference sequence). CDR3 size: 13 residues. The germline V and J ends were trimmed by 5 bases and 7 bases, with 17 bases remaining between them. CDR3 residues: CSAHQGPQGTQYF. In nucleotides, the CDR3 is TGCAGTGCTCATCAGGGACCTCAGGGGACCCAGTACTTC.

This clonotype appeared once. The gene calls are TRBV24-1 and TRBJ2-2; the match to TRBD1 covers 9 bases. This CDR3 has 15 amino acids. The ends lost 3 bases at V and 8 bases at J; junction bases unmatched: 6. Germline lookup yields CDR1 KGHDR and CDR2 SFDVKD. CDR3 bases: TGTGCCACCAGTGATCCTGGACAGGGGTCGGGGGAGCTGTTTTTT. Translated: CATSDPGQGSGELFF.

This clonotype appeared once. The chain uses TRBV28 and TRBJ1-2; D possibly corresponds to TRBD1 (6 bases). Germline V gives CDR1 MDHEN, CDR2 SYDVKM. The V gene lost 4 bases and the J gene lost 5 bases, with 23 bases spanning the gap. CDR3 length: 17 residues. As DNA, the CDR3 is TGTGCCAGCAGTTCCATGCCGGGACACTCTATTGTTTATGGCTACACCTTC. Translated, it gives CASSSMPGHSIVYGYTF.

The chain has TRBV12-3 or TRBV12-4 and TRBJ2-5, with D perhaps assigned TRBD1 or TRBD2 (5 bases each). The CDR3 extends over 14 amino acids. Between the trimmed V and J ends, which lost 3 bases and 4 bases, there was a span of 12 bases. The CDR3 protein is CASSFEGNGETQYF. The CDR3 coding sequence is TGTGCCAGCAGTTTCGAGGGGAATGGAGAGACCCAGTACTTC.

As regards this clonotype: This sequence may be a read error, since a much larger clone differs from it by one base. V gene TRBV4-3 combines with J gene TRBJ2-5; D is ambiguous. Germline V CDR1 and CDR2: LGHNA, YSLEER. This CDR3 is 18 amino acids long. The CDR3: CASSQEYCRRWYQEPQYF. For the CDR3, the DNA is TGCGCCAGCAGCCAAGAATACTGCAGACGATGGTACCAAGAGCCCCAGTACTTC.

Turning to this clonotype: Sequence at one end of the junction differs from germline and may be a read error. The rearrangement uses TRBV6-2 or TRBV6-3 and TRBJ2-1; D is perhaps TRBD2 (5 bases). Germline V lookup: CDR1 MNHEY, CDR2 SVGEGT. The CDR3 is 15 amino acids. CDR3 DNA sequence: TGTGCCAGCAGCTACTCGACCCATAGCGAAGGTGAGCAGTTCTTC. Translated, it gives CASSYSTHSEGEQFF.

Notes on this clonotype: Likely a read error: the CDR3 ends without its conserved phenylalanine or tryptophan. The CDR3 DNA reads as TGTGCCAGCAGCTTTTCGATCCGCACAGATACGCAGTATTCT. Translation: CASSFSIRTDTQYS. J is TRBJ2-3 and V is TRBV7-9; no firm D call. CDR1 and CDR2 from the germline V gene are SEHNR and FQNEAQ (reference sequence). The CDR3 sequence is 14 residues long. Trimming removed 3 bases at V and 1 base at J, with 8 bases between.

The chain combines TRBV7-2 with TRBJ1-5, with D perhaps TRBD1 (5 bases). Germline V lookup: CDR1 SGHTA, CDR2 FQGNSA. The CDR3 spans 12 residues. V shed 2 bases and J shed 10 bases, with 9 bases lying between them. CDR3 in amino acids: CASSLPGYPQHF. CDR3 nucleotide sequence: TGTGCCAGCAGCTTACCAGGGTACCCCCAGCATTTT.

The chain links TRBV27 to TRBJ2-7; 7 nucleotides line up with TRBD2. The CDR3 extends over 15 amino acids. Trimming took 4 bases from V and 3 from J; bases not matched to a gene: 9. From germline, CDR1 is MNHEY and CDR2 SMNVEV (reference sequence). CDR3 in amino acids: CASSSSPSGRYEQYF. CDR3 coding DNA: TGTGCCAGCAGTTCCAGCCCTAGCGGACGCTACGAGCAGTACTTC.

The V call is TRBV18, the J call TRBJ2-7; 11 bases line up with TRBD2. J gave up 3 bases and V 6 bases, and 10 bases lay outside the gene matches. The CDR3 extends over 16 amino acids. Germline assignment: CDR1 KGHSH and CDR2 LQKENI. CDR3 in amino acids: CASSGTSGGNLYEQYF. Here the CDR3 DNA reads TGTGCCAGCTCGGGTACTAGCGGGGGAAACCTCTACGAGCAGTACTTC.

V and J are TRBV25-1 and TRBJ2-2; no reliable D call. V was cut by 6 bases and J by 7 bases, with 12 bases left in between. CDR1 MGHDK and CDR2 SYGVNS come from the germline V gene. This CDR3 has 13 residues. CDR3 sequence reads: CASSLDGGGELFF. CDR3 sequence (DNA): TGTGCCAGCAGCCTAGATGGTGGCGGGGAGCTGTTTTTT. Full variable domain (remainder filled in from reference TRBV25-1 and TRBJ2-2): EADIYQTPRYLVIGTGKKITLECSQTMGHDKMYWYQQDPGMELHLIHYSYGVNSTEKGDLSSESTVSRIRTEHFPLTLESARPSHTSQYLCASSLDGGGELFFGEGSRLTVL.

DNA for the CDR3: TGTGCCAGCAGCTCATCTGACAGGCAGGAGGAGCAGTACTTC. Protein sequence: CASSSSDRQEEQYF. The rearrangement uses TRBV7-6 and TRBJ2-5; possibly TRBD1 for D (6 bases). In germline, CDR1 is SGHVS, CDR2 FNYEAQ. Trimming removed 4 bases at V and 11 bases at J, with 20 bases between. The CDR3 is 14 residues long.

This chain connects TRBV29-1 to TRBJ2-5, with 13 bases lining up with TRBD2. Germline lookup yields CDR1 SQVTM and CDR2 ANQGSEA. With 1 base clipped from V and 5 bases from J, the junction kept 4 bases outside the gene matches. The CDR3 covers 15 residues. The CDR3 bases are TGCAGCGTTGAAGGGACTAGCGGGAGATGGGAGACCCAGTACTTC. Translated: CSVEGTSGRWETQYF.